This TCR beta chain was recovered during a study of blood T cell repertoires in COVID-19. Study summary: Specimens from acute and convalescent COVID-19 originated in the United States, Italy and Spain. Sources were T cells, B-cell-depleted T cells, or PBMCs; the material itself was cDNA or gDNA.

This clone was detected only once. Germline is not matched at one junction end, which may reflect a read error. The CDR3 length is 13 residues. CDR1 and CDR2 (germline): SQVTM, ANQGSEA. Authors' data handling: Amplification from reference gene primers served as the basis for estimated nucleated cell counts. Profiled with immunoSEQ multiplex PCR; TCRdb holds only in-frame clones, not every one. V and J calls plus clone size are reproduced from that table; the DNA served to infer D and trimming. The repertoire holds about 120,000 clones, with 76% as singletons. J is TRBJ2-7 and V is TRBV29-1, with TRBD1 matching over 7 bases. This TCR came from an elderly woman with acute or convalescent COVID-19. The sample was peripheral blood. CDR3: CSVEDRARYEQYF. For the CDR3, the DNA is TGCAGCGTAGAAGACAGGGCGAGATACGAGCAGTACTTC.